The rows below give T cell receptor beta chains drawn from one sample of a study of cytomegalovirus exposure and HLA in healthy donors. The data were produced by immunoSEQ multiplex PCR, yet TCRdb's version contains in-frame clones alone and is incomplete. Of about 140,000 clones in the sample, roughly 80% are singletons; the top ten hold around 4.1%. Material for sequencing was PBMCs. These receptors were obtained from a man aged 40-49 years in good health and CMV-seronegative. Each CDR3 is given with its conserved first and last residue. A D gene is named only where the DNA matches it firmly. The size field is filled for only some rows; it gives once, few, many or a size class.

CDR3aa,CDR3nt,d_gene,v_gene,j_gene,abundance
CASSDPGHSLYEQYF,TGTGCCAGCAGTGACCCGGGACATAGCCTCTACGAGCAGTACTTC,NA,TRBV25-1,TRBJ2-7,few
CSVLTGATNIQYF,TGCAGCGTTCTAACAGGGGCGACAAACATTCAGTACTTC,TRBD1,TRBV29-1,TRBJ2-4,once
CASRIPTGPNTGELFF,TGTGCCAGCAGGATCCCGACAGGGCCGAACACCGGGGAGCTGTTTTTT,TRBD1,TRBV13,TRBJ2-2,once
CASSPRGGAGYGYTF,TGCGCCAGCAGCCCGAGGGGGGGCGCGGGGTATGGCTACACCTTC,NA,TRBV5-1,TRBJ1-2,NA
CASSKLRQGEENIQYF,TGTGCCAGCAGCAAGCTACGACAGGGTGAGGAAAACATTCAGTACTTC,NA,TRBV21-1,TRBJ2-4,NA
CASSKARGLGETQYF,TGTGCCAGCAGCAAAGCGCGAGGGTTGGGAGAGACCCAGTACTTC,NA,TRBV21-1,TRBJ2-5,NA
CASSVLAGASHSYNEQFF,TGTGCCAGCAGCGTCCTAGCGGGGGCCAGTCACTCCTACAATGAGCAGTTCTTC,TRBD2,TRBV9,TRBJ2-1,NA
CASRSGQARGGELFF,TGTGCCAGTAGATCTGGACAGGCAAGAGGCGGGGAGCTGTTTTTT,TRBD1,TRBV19,TRBJ2-2,NA
CASSQDRQGSGNTIYF,TGCGCCAGCAGCCAAGATCGGCAGGGCTCTGGAAACACCATATATTTT,NA,TRBV4-3,TRBJ1-3,few
CASSASFGLQETQYF,TGTGCCAGCAGCGCGTCCTTTGGCCTCCAAGAGACCCAGTACTTC,NA,TRBV9,TRBJ2-5,NA
CASSAPDRAGYEQYF,TGTGCCAGCAGCGCGCCGGACAGGGCGGGCTACGAGCAGTACTTC,TRBD1,TRBV5-6,TRBJ2-7,NA
CASCKPRGTEAFF,TGTGCCAGCTGCAAACCCCGGGGCACTGAAGCTTTCTTT,NA,TRBV28,TRBJ1-1,once
CASMERGLNTGELFF,TGTGCCAGCATGGAGCGGGGACTGAACACCGGGGAGCTGTTTTTT,TRBD2,TRBV6-6,TRBJ2-2,few
CASSPGQGVNEQFF,TGTGCCAGCAGCCCCGGACAGGGGGTCAATGAGCAGTTCTTC,TRBD1,TRBV7-3,TRBJ2-1,NA
CASSLDRGETQYF,TGTGCCAGCTCACTAGACAGGGGCGAGACCCAGTACTTC,TRBD1,TRBV18,TRBJ2-5,NA
CASSPRTSGGQETQYF,TGTGCCAGCAGCCCTCGGACTAGCGGGGGGCAAGAGACCCAGTACTTC,TRBD2,TRBV7-3,TRBJ2-5,NA
CASSSSGTGNNEQFF,TGTGCCAGCAGTTCCTCCGGGACAGGTAACAATGAGCAGTTCTTC,TRBD1,TRBV28,TRBJ2-1,NA
CASSLVSGGESETQYF,TGTGCCAGCAGCTTAGTTAGCGGGGGGGAATCTGAGACCCAGTACTTC,TRBD2,TRBV5-6,TRBJ2-5,NA
CASSWGQGSPGELFF,TGCGCCAGCAGCTGGGGACAGGGTTCCCCCGGGGAGCTGTTTTTT,TRBD1,TRBV5-1,TRBJ2-2,NA
CASSRTGSYGELFF,TGTGCCAGCAGTCGTACAGGGAGCTACGGGGAGCTGTTTTTT,NA,TRBV28,TRBJ2-2,few
CASSIGLTGYEQYF,TGTGCCAGTAGTATAGGACTAACAGGGTACGAGCAGTACTTC,NA,TRBV19,TRBJ2-7,NA